This TCR beta chain emerged from a study of regulatory T cells in long-lasting Graves disease. This clonotype appeared many times. Its antigen is as yet unknown. Study outcomes and limitations: Newly diagnosed patients had higher TCR diversity than persistent Graves' patients did. Persistent disease showed a preference for TRBV28, TRBJ1-2 and TRBJ2-5.

Trimming stripped 5 bases from V and 5 bases from J, with 21 bases between. The CDR3 has 16 residues. Sample time point: persistent/refractory GD, antithyroid drugs over 5 years with positive TRAb. From RNA extracted from PBMCs, the TCR library was made. All patients originated from an endocrinology department located in Xi'an, China. TCR beta libraries were built with iRepertoire HTBI primers and Arm-PCR of CDR3 regions. TCRdb itself ran the multiplex PCR reads through MiXCR, one entry per CDR3 protein. Of 700,000 or so distinct CDR3 sequences detected, roughly 30% appear once; the ten largest clones hold 40% to 55%.

This material consisted of peripheral blood mononuclear cells (PBMCs), taken when the disease was refractory, from a patient treated with antithyroid drugs. The chain couples TRBV12-3 or TRBV12-4 to TRBJ2-5, with TRBD1 as a possible D gene (5 bases). The TCR comes from a female donor with Graves disease. DNA of the CDR3: TGTGCCAGCAGTCTAAAGCAGGGCTATGGTTTGGAGACCCAGTACTTC. Protein: CASSLKQGYGLETQYF.